This is a list of T cell receptor beta chains from one sample in a study of beta chain features in type 1 diabetes. Profiling relied on immunoSEQ multiplex PCR, and the TCRdb table lists in-frame clones only, not all of them. Here the sample spans fewer than 900,000 clones, about a sixth being singletons. The sequencing sample was made of naive CD4+ T cells from blood. Receptor source: a woman younger than 30 in good health. The CDR3 runs from the conserved cysteine through the conserved F or W. The D gene is left open where the match is weak. The size field is filled for only some rows; it gives once, few, many or a size class.

NA	TRBJ2-1	NA	12	TRBV5-4	CASSLNRAEQFF	TGTGCCAGCAGCCTCAACAGGGCGGAACAGTTCTTC
TRBD2	TRBJ2-4	NA	17	TRBV7-9	CASSLASGLAGEGIQYF	TGTGCCAGCAGCTTAGCGAGCGGACTAGCGGGAGAGGGCATTCAGTACTTC
NA	TRBJ2-1	NA	16	TRBV7-2	CASSQGPMEFYNEQFF	TGTGCCAGCAGTCAAGGACCGATGGAGTTTTACAATGAGCAGTTCTTC
NA	TRBJ2-3	NA	14	TRBV6-5	CASSALISTDTQYF	TGTGCCAGCAGTGCCCTCATTAGCACAGATACGCAGTATTTT
NA	TRBJ2-6	NA	13	TRBV7-9	CASSPVGGAVLTF	TGTGCCAGCAGCCCCGTAGGGGGGGCCGTCCTGACTTTC
NA	TRBJ2-1	NA	18	TRBV2	CASSEYWLAFDSDNEQFF	TGTGCCAGCAGTGAATATTGGCTAGCCTTCGACTCCGACAATGAGCAGTTCTTC
NA	TRBJ1-2	NA	11	TRBV20-1	CSARDSYGYTF	TGCAGTGCTAGGGACAGCTATGGCTACACCTTC
NA	TRBJ2-1	few	15	TRBV4-3	CASSPRLGAYNEQFF	TGCGCCAGCAGCCCCCGACTAGGGGCCTACAATGAGCAGTTCTTC
TRBD2	TRBJ2-3	few	17	TRBV10-3	CAISENRLRLATDTQYF	TGTGCCATCAGTGAGAACAGATTAAGACTAGCCACAGATACGCAGTATTTT
NA	TRBJ2-7	few	15	TRBV5-1	CASSLRERGGYEQYF	TGCGCCAGCAGCTTGCGGGAGAGAGGGGGCTACGAGCAGTACTTC
NA	TRBJ2-5	few	15	TRBV6-6	CASLSYRTGSETQYF	TGTGCCAGCCTTAGCTACAGAACAGGGTCGGAGACCCAGTACTTC
TRBD2	TRBJ2-5	NA	15	TRBV7-2	CASSLVGGLNAAQYF	TGTGCCAGCAGCTTAGTGGGAGGGCTAAATGCGGCCCAGTACTTC
NA	TRBJ1-2	NA	14	TRBV5-1	CASSFQTENYGYTF	TGCGCCAGCAGCTTTCAGACAGAAAACTATGGCTACACCTTC
NA	TRBJ2-7	few	12	TRBV6-6	CASSQSSYEQYF	TGTGCCAGCAGCCAGAGCTCCTACGAGCAGTACTTC
TRBD2	TRBJ2-7	few	13	TRBV7-9	CASSLAGGVEQYF	TGTGCCAGCAGCTTAGCGGGAGGGGTCGAGCAGTACTTC
NA	TRBJ2-4	few	15	TRBV6-5	CASSYSGLAKNIQYF	TGTGCCAGCAGTTACTCGGGTCTAGCAAAAAACATTCAGTACTTC
TRBD2	TRBJ2-3	NA	16	TRBV5-5	CASSLRLAGVTDTQYF	TGTGCCAGCAGCCTAAGACTAGCGGGGGTTACGGATACGCAGTATTTT
TRBD2	TRBJ2-3	few	16	TRBV4-1	CASSQEVAGVVNTQYF	TGCGCCAGCAGCCAAGAGGTGGCGGGAGTTGTGAATACGCAGTATTTT
NA	TRBJ2-7	NA	17	TRBV4-3	CASSQEAGGDGSYEQYF	TGCGCCAGCAGCCAAGAGGCCGGGGGAGATGGTTCCTACGAGCAGTACTTC
NA	TRBJ2-6	NA	18	TRBV29-1	CSGEDRRGGGSGANVLTF	TGCAGCGGGGAAGACAGAAGGGGTGGGGGCTCTGGGGCCAACGTCCTGACTTTC
TRBD2	TRBJ2-7	few	18	TRBV4-1	CASSQESVQREISYEQYF	TGCGCCAGCAGCCAAGAGTCGGTCCAGCGGGAGATCTCCTACGAGCAGTACTTC
NA	TRBJ1-1	NA	14	TRBV7-2	CASSPPRSTTEAFF	TGTGCCAGCAGCCCTCCCCGTAGTACTACTGAAGCTTTCTTT
NA	TRBJ2-7	few	13	TRBV2	CASREDGPYEQYF	TGTGCCAGCAGGGAGGACGGACCCTACGAGCAGTACTTC
NA	TRBJ1-5	NA	16	TRBV5-4	CASSLSESSSNQPQHF	TGTGCCAGCAGCTTGTCGGAGAGTTCGAGCAATCAGCCCCAGCATTTT
NA	TRBJ1-1	NA	13	TRBV6-6	CASSQPEGTEAFF	TGTGCCAGCAGCCAACCCGAAGGCACTGAAGCTTTCTTT
NA	TRBJ2-5	NA	11	TRBV6-1	CASMLGETQYF	TGTGCCAGCATGTTGGGTGAGACCCAGTACTTC
TRBD1	TRBJ1-5	NA	15	TRBV4-1	CASSPEDRGSRAQHF	TGCGCCAGCAGCCCAGAAGACAGGGGCAGCCGTGCCCAGCATTTT